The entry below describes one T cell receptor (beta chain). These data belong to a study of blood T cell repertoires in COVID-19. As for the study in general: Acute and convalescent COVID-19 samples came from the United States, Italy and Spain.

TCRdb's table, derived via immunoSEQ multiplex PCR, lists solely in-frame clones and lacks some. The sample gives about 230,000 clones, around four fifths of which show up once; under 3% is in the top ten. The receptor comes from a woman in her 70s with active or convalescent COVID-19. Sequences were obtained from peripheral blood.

CDR3 coding DNA: TGCGCCAGCAGCCAAGAGGGAGGGCTAGCGGCGAACACCGGGGAGCTGTTTTTT. Its translation: CASSQEGGLAANTGELFF. This chain uses TRBV4-1 with TRBJ2-2; 7 bases align to TRBD2. There are 18 residues in the CDR3. V trimming: 0 bases; J trimming: 0 bases; junction bases outside the gene matches: 7. The germline CDR1 and CDR2 sequences are MGHRA and YSYEKL.